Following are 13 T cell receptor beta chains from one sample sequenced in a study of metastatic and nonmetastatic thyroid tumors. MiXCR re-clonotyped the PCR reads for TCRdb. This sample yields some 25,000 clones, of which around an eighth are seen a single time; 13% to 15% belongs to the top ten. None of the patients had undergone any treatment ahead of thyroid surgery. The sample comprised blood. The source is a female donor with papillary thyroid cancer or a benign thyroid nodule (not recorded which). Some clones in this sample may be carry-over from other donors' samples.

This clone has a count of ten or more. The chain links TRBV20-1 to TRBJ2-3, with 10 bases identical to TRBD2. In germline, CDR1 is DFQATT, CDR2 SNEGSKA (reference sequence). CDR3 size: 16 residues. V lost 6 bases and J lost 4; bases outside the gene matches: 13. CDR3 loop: CSAYSSSGSKSDTQYF. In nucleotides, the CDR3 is TGCAGTGCCTACTCCTCTAGCGGGAGTAAATCAGATACGCAGTATTTT.

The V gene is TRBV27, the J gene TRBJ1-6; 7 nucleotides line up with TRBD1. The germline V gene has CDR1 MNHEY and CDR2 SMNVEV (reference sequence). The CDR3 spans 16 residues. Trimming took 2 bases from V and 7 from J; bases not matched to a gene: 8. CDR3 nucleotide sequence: TGTGCCAGCAGTTTACGAGGAGGGACAGTCAATTCACCCCTCCACTTT. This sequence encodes CASSLRGGTVNSPLHF.

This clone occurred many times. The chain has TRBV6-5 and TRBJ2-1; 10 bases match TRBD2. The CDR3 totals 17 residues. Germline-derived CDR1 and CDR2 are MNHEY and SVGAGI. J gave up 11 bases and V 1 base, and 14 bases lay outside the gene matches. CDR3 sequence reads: CASSYFTGTSAGVKQFF. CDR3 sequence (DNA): TGTGCCAGCAGTTACTTTACCGGGACTAGCGCTGGTGTTAAGCAGTTCTTC.

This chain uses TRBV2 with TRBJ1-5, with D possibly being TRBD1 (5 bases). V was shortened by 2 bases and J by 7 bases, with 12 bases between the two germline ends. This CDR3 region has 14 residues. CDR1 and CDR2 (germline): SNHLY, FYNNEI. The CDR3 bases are TGTGCCAGCAGTGAACAGGGTAGGAACCAGCCCCAGCATTTT. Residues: CASSEQGRNQPQHF.

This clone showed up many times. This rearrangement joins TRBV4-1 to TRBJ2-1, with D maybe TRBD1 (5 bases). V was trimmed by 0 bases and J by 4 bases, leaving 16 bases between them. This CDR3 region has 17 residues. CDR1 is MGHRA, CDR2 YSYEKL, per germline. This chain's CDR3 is CASSQDSTGRVYNEQFF. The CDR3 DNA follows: TGCGCCAGCAGCCAAGATTCAACAGGTAGGGTTTACAATGAGCAGTTCTTC.

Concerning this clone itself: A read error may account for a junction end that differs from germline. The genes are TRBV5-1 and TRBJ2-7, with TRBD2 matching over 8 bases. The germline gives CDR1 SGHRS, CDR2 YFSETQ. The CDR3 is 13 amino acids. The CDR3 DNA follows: TGCGCCAGCAGCGTGACTAGCGCGCACGATCAGTACTTC. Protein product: CASSVTSAHDQYF.

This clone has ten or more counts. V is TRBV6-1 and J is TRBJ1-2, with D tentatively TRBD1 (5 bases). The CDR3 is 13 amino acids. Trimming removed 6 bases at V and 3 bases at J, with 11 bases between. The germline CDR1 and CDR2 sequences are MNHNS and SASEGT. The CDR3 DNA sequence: TGTGCCAGCAGAGACAGACATGACTATGGCTACACCTTC. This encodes CASRDRHDYGYTF.

The CDR3 DNA sequence: TGTGCCAGCAGCGCCTGGGGACAGGGTGGTTCAGATACGCAGTATTTT. Protein sequence: CASSAWGQGGSDTQYF. The chain links TRBV9 to TRBJ2-3; 9 bases match TRBD1. Germline-derived CDR1 and CDR2 are SGDLS and YYNGEE. The CDR3 is made up of 16 amino acids. V was clipped by 3 bases and J by 4 bases; unmatched bases: 9.

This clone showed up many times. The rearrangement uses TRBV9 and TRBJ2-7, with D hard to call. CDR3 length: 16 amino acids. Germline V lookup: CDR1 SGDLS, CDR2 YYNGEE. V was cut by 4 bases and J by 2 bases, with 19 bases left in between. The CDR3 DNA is TGTGCCAGCAGCCCTACCCCTATTGCAAACACCTACGAGCAGTACTTC. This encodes CASSPTPIANTYEQYF.

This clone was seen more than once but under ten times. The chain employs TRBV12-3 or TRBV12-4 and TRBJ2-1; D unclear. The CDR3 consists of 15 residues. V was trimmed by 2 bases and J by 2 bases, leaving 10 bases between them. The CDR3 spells CASSLSGLPYNEQFF. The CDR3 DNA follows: TGTGCCAGCAGTTTATCCGGGCTCCCCTACAATGAGCAGTTCTTC.

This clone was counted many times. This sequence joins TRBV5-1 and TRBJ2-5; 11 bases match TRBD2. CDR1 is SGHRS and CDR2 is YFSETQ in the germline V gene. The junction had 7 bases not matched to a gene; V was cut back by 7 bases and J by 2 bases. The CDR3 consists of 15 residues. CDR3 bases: TGCGCCAGCGGGACTAGCGGAGGCAGACAAGAGACCCAGTACTTC. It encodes CASGTSGGRQETQYF. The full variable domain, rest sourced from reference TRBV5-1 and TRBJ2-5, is KAGVTQTPRYLIKTRGQQVTLSCSPISGHRSVSWYQQTPGQGLQFLFEYFSETQRNKGNFPGRFSGRQFSNSRSEMNVSTLELGDSALYLCASGTSGGRQETQYFGPGTRLLVL.

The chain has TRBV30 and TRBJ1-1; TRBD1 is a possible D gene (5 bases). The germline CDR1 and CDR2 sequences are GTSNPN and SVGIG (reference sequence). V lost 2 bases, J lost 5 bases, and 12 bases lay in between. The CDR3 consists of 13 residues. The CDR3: CAWSWQGGTEAFF. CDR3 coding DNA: TGTGCCTGGAGTTGGCAGGGAGGTACTGAAGCTTTCTTT.

CDR3 residues: CASSSRLGQGAGQPQHF. The CDR3 region has the DNA TGTGCCAGCAGCTCCAGACTGGGACAGGGGGCAGGGCAGCCCCAGCATTTT. The V gene is TRBV18, the J gene TRBJ1-5; 12 bases match TRBD1. Germline loops: CDR1 KGHSH, CDR2 LQKENI. Trimming removed 8 bases from V and 7 bases from J; junction bases left unmatched: 15. CDR3 length: 17 residues.